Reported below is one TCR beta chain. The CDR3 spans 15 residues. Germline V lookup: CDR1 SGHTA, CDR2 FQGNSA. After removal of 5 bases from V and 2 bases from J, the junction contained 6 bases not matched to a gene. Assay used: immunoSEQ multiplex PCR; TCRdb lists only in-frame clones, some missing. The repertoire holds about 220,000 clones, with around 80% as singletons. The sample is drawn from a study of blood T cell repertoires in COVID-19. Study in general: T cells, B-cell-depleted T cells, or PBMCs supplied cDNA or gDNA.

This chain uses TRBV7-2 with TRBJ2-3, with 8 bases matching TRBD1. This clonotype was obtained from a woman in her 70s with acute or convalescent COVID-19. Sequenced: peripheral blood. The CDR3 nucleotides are TGTGCCAGCAGCGTTGGACAGGGAAACACAGATACGCAGTATTTT. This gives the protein CASSVGQGNTDTQYF.